This T cell receptor beta chain was documented in a study of vaccination and CD4 T cells after COVID-19. Study information: Each post-COVID sample was drawn after diagnosis, and the median interval was approximately 100 days (range 35 to 161).

Sequence data for DNA of cultured CD4+ T cells were generated by the Oncomine TCR Beta short-read assay. MiXCR, applied by TCRdb to the PCR reads, yields one record per CDR3 protein. The profile shows about 10,000 distinct CDR3 sequences, roughly two fifths of them singletons. General study results and limits: Convalescent patients' vaccine-specific clones were spike mono-reactive in 304 of 307 cases.

Treatment defined: approximately 9-day PBMC culture with coronavirus spike peptide pools or control peptides (ViraFEST assay). Antigen-specific T cell expansion with peptide pools preceded TCR sequencing in the ViraFEST approach. This CDR3 region has 13 residues. Germline V gene data show CDR1 as MNHNS and CDR2 as SASEGT. The germline V and J ends were trimmed by 2 bases and 4 bases, with 8 bases remaining between them. This clonotype was observed a handful of times. The antigen is not known. This TCR was sampled from a human donor who had recovered from COVID-19. The chain employs TRBV6-1 and TRBJ1-2; D gene ambiguous. Sample: CD4+ T cells from blood, cultured in vitro. This CDR3 reads CASSESLGYGYTF. CDR3 coding DNA: TGTGCCAGCAGTGAAAGTTTGGGCTATGGCTACACCTTC.